Listed here is a single TCR beta chain. Its antigen is not known. V was trimmed by 7 bases and J by 3 bases, leaving 14 bases between them. The germline gives CDR1 SNHLY, CDR2 FYNNEI. This CDR3 region has 14 residues. This sample was taken from a study of radiotherapy plus CTLA-4 blockade in lung cancer. Whole-study results and caveats: In blood, TCR clones derived from the tumor expanded after radiotherapy plus ipilimumab. Interferon-beta, together with early blood T cell clone dynamics, reportedly best predicted response.

Those with chemo-refractory metastatic non-small-cell lung cancer were treated with focal radiation combined with CTLA-4 blockade using ipilimumab. Some clones are missing from TCRdb's copy, which holds only in-frame ones; the method was immunoSEQ multiplex PCR. The sample records about 48,000 clones, 65% to 90% being singletons. The sequenced sample was peripheral blood, obtained from a patient treated with radiotherapy plus ipilimumab. The V call is TRBV2, the J call TRBJ2-3; TRBD1 is a possible D gene (5 bases). The TCR sequence derives from a human donor with non-small cell lung cancer that progressed on radiotherapy plus ipilimumab. Some clones in this sample may be carry-over from other donors' samples. The chain's CDR3 is CASKAQGGTDTQYF. CDR3 DNA: TGTGCCAGCAAGGCGCAGGGCGGAACAGATACGCAGTATTTT.